The source of this T cell receptor (beta chain) is a study of blood T cells in healthy people across ages. Sample-barcoded 5' priming and a J-beta primer mix drove a second PCR of about 7 to 12 cycles. Each CDR3 protein gets one entry after TCRdb re-called the 5' RACE reads with MiXCR. The sample lists approximately 690,000 distinct CDR3 sequences, about 54% seen once, with over 30% in the top ten. Study-wide results and limits: More naive CD4+ cells and higher diversity were found in long-lived than in aged donors.

About this clonotype itself: The target antigen is unknown.

This CDR3 contains 16 residues. Sequencing used blood. The gene calls are TRBV21-1 and TRBJ2-3; TRBD2 reflects the table's D call only, with no check against the DNA. TRBV21-1 is an annotated pseudogene. This receptor was obtained from a man between 60 and 75 years old in good health. The CDR3 nucleotides are TGTGCCAGCCTGATCCTAGCGCGGGGCACGACAGATACGCAGTATTTT. Its protein is CASLILARGTTDTQYF.